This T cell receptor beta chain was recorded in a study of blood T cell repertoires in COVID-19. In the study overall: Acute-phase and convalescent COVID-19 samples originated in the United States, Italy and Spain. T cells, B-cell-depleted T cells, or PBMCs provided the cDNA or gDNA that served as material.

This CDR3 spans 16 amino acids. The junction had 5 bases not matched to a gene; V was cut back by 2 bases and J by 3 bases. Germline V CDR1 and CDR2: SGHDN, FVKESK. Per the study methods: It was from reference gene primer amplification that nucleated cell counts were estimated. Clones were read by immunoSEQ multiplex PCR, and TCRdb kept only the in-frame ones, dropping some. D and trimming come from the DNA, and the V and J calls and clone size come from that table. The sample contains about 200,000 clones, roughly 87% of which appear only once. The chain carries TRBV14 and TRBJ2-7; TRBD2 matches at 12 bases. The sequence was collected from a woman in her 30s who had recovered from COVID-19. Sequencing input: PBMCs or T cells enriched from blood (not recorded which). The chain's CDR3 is CASSQPGLAGLYEQYF. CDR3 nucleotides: TGTGCCAGCAGCCAACCTGGACTAGCGGGGCTCTACGAGCAGTACTTC. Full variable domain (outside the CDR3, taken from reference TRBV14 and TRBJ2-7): EAGVTQFPSHSVIEKGQTVTLRCDPISGHDNLYWYRRVMGKEIKFLLHFVKESKQDESGMPNNRFLAERTGGTYSTLKVQPAELEDSGVYFCASSQPGLAGLYEQYFGPGTRLTVT.